This TCR beta chain stems from a study of T cells in Graves' hyperthyroidism and ophthalmopathy. PBMCs stemmed from 10 ml fresh peripheral blood. Amplification of TCR beta CDR3 regions was performed using RNA transcripts as template. The HTBI primer set served for first-round RT-PCR of the TCR CDR3. One entry per CDR3 protein, called by TCRdb with MiXCR from the multiplex PCR reads. The profile shows a few hundred thousand distinct CDR3 sequences, over 15% of them singletons. With 2 bases clipped from V and 7 bases from J, the junction kept 7 bases outside the gene matches. CDR3 size: 15 residues. The V gene's germline CDR1 is MNHEY and CDR2 SVGEGT. This clonotype came up a few times.

V usage is TRBV6-2 or TRBV6-3 and J usage is TRBJ2-1; 8 bases line up with TRBD2. Sample: blood. This TCR derives from a woman aged 50 to 65 with Graves' hyperthyroidism. CDR3 bases: TGTGCCAGCAGTTACAGGGACCCGGGGGGGAATGAGCAGTTCTTC. This sequence encodes CASSYRDPGGNEQFF.